These 3 T cell receptor beta chains were all obtained from the same sample, sequenced in a study of T cells in women clearing cervical HPV infection. TCRdb keeps only in-frame clones here, not all; method: immunoSEQ multiplex PCR. The sample holds 30,000 to 35,000 clones. The sample taken for sequencing was blood buffy coat. All receptors come from a woman aged 18-69 years with a cervical HPV16 infection that either progressed to CIN3+ or cleared (not recorded which).

Note on this clone: The read terminates 3 residues before the CDR3 end, so the remaining end is supplied by the germline J gene. This chain links TRBV7-2 with TRBJ1-2, with TRBD1 as a possible D gene (5 bases). The V end lost 8 bases, the J end lost 6 bases, and 19 bases lay between the germline ends. CDR1 and CDR2 (germline): SGHTA, FQGNSA. The CDR3 totals 14 residues. The CDR3 DNA, read in part, is TGTGCCAGCCGAGGTGACAGTTCCGGAAATGGC. Translation: CASRGDSSGNG. The complete CDR3 reads CASRGDSSGNGYTF.

As for this clone: The read halts 3 residues ahead of the CDR3 end, with the missing end drawn from the germline J gene. The rearrangement uses TRBV6-2 or TRBV6-3 and TRBJ1-2; D gene ambiguous. The CDR3 consists of 12 residues. Per germline, CDR1 MNHEY and CDR2 SVGEGT. This CDR3 reads CASSYYQNDYTF. The sequenced part of the CDR3 DNA is TGTGCCAGCAGTTACTATCAGAATGAC.

As concerns this clone: The read ends 3 residues before the CDR3 terminus; that terminus is restored from the germline J gene. The chain couples TRBV23-1 to TRBJ1-2; the match to TRBD1 covers 10 bases. TRBV23-1 is reported as an ORF; its role is uncertain. The CDR3 covers 16 residues. Partial CDR3 DNA: TGCGCCAGCAGTCCAAGGACAGGGGGGGTAGGAGAGAGC. Translation gives CASSPRTGGVGES. The entire CDR3 sequence reads CASSPRTGGVGESYTF.